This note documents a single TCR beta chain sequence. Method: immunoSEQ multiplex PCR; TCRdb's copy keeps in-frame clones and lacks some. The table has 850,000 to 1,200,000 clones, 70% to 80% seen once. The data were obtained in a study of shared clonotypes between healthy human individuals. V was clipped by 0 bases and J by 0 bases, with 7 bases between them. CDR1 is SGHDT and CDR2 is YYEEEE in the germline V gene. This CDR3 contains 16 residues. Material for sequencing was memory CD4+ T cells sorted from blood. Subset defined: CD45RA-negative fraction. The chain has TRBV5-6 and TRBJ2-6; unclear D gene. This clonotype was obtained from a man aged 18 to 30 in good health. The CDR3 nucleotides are TGTGCCAGCAGCTTGGGGGCCCTCTCTGGGGCCAACGTCCTGACTTTC. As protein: CASSLGALSGANVLTF.